This T cell receptor (beta chain) was captured in a study of sequential checkpoint blockade in melanoma. The overall study: Randomization was 1:1 between first-line nivolumab→ipilimumab and ipilimumab→nivolumab. After both sequences, patients received maintenance nivolumab.

Profiled with immunoSEQ multiplex PCR; TCRdb holds only in-frame clones, not every one. The sample includes fewer than 45,000 clones, roughly 90% of them seen just once. Per germline, CDR1 MNHEY and CDR2 SMNVEV (reference sequence). The CDR3 contains 13 residues. Trimming took off 8 bases at V and 4 bases at J, with 12 bases between the two ends. The treatment denotes: randomized to nivolumab then ipilimumab (arm A) or the reverse (arm B). No patient had prior DNA-damaging chemotherapy. Sorted cells were live CD3+CD8+, lacking CD19 and CD56, from PBMCs. The material sequenced was CD8+ T cells sorted from blood (inferred from file names), taken from a patient given nivolumab and ipilimumab in sequence. The sequence was collected from a human donor with melanoma. The chain uses TRBV27 and TRBJ1-3; the D gene is possibly TRBD1 (5 bases). CDR3 sequence: CASGGSPGNTIYF. As DNA, the CDR3 is TGTGCCAGCGGGGGGAGTCCCGGAAACACCATATATTTT.